This TCR beta chain was identified during a study of T cells in women clearing cervical HPV infection (dated by TCRdb to the late 2010s). Concerning the study at large: The cases were 20 to 30 women with histologically confirmed HPV16-related CIN3 or worse, and 2 of those women had invasive cancers. The controls were 25 or so women whose single incident HPV16 infection cleared within 12 months with no development of precancer or cancer. Blood from cases was collected at the visit at which the lesion was first identified, whereas blood from controls was collected once infection was no longer detected. For cases, the median interval between lesion detection and blood sampling was roughly 140 days, with an interquartile range of 90 to 200 days. Since only a few of the women had HLA typing available, the possibility that HLA type was acting as a confounder could not be ruled out. Nested within Costa Rica's Guanacaste HPV Natural History Study, an exploratory proof-of-principle case-control study compared TCR repertoires across cervical HPV16 outcomes. Cases and controls were matched on age within five years and on year of sample collection. A median age of approximately 30 years was observed in cases versus roughly 38 in controls, and no significant differences in baseline characteristics were found. In the parent cohort, more than 8,500 women aged 18 or older were enrolled in Guanacaste, Costa Rica, during 1993 to 1994 and then followed for less than 8 years. Five blinded duplicates per group were added as quality controls, giving around 60 samples: some 50 participants and some ten replicates.

Every participant had a single incident cervical HPV16 infection, and women with prevalent HPV16 infections were excluded. Cervical HPV DNA was detected by MY09/MY11 PCR, and genotyping was performed by dot-blot hybridization. Roughly 15 mL of heparinized blood were centrifuged, and the buffy coat was aliquoted, frozen at -30°C, then stored at -80°C. QIAGEN kits were used to extract genomic DNA from the buffy coat specimens. TCR beta CDR3 regions were amplified by multiplex PCR using the immunoSEQ assay from an average of roughly 1,100 ng genomic DNA per sample. The assay corrected primer bias using a complete synthetic TCR repertoire to establish an amplification baseline. Amplicons were sequenced on the Illumina platform. The authors processed their data as follows. Sequence errors were corrected by clustering with frequency ratios and a modified nearest-neighbor algorithm, and the sequences were then analyzed in the immunoSEQ Analyzer using IMGT gene definitions. At each rarefaction depth, TCR richness and evenness were averaged over 20 rarefaction repeats, and samples with fewer sequences than the depth were excluded. Relative abundances of V, D and J genes were compared between groups using Wilcoxon rank sum tests, with FDR correction applied. For the blinded duplicates, the intraclass correlation was 90% to 97% for TCR richness and averaged about 75% across about 70 gene segments. The source is immuneACCESS, and TCRdb retained only in-frame sequences with V and J called. Part of the clones is not carried over; for the studies checked, unresolved V genes explain less than half of this, and the remainder is unexplained. V, J and clone size reflect that table, while D and trimming were determined from the DNA. The sample's records list around 30,000 clones. The leading ten clones occupy 2.5% to 3% of the sample.

General study outcomes and caveats: T-cell numbers per sample were unknown, so richness differences could reflect varying T-cell content rather than repertoire biology. By combining richness with V gene abundances, random forest classifiers separated cases from controls with an estimated AUC of about 0.82. The cross-sectional design could not show whether the associations came before the infection or were a result of it, and neither effector/memory subsets nor HPV-specific T cells were isolated. Across sequencing depths, CIN3+ cases showed significantly higher TCR repertoire richness than controls, but evenness did not differ between the groups.

Notes on this clone: There is no known antigen for this receptor.

Sequenced sample: blood buffy coat. The receptor was derived from a woman aged 18-69 years with a cervical HPV16 infection that either progressed to CIN3+ or cleared (not recorded which).

CDR3 bases read: TGCAGTGCCCCACTAGCGGGATCACTCACAGATACG. Translated, it gives CSAPLAGSLTDT. The entire CDR3 sequence reads CSAPLAGSLTDTQYF. Recombination joined TRBV20-1 with TRBJ2-3; TRBD2 lines up with 10 middle nucleotides. The read gets to within 3 residues of the CDR3 end, and the germline J gene fills in the rest. The junction shows trimming of 6 bases on V and 2 bases on J, and the gene matches do not reach 8 bases of it. The CDR3 covers 15 residues, taking in both the cysteine and the phenylalanine. Only the CDR3 bases that were read are kept: 36 of them, in frame from base 1. The germline V gene (reference sequence) supplies CDR1 DFQATT and CDR2 SNEGSKA.